The clone carrying this T cell receptor beta chain appeared a single time. CDR1 is SGDLS, CDR2 YYNGEE, per germline. The CDR3 extends over 16 amino acids. The V and J ends lost 0 bases and 0 bases, in that order; junction bases with no gene match: 3. The data derive from a study of OX40 agonist ivuxolimab in advanced cancers. Method: immunoSEQ multiplex PCR; TCRdb's copy keeps in-frame clones and lacks some. The table includes 70,000 or so clones, around 90% detected once. The starting material was CD4+ or CD8+ T cells sorted from blood, obtained in a trial of the OX40 agonist ivuxolimab. This sequence originates from an adult with an advanced solid tumor such as melanoma, head and neck, liver or kidney cancer. This chain uses TRBV9 with TRBJ2-1; TRBD1 matches at 7 bases. The CDR3 spells CASSVVGTVSYNEQFF. For the CDR3, the DNA is TGTGCCAGCAGCGTAGTGGGGACAGTCTCCTACAATGAGCAGTTCTTC.